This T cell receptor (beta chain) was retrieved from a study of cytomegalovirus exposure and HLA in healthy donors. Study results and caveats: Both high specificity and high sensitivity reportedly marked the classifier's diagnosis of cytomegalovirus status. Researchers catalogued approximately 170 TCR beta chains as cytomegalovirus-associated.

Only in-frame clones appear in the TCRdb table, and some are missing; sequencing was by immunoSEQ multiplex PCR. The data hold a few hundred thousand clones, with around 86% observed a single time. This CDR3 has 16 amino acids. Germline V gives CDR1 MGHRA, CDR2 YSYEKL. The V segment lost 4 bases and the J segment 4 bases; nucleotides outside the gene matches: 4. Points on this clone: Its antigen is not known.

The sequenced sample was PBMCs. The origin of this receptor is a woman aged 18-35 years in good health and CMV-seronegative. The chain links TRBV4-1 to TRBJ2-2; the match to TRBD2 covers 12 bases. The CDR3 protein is CASSRQTSGGTGELFF. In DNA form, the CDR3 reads TGCGCCAGCAGCCGGCAGACTAGCGGGGGCACCGGGGAGCTGTTTTTT.